The entry that follows covers one TCR beta chain sequence. These data are taken from a study of shared clonotypes between healthy human individuals. Study context: A donor's plate count was three for CD4 naive and three for CD4 memory; CD8 naive had two and CD8 memory one.

Germline CDR1 reads SNHLY; CDR2 reads FYNNEI. The V gene end was trimmed by 0 bases and the J gene end by 1 base; junction bases not matched to a gene: 5. The CDR3 has 17 residues. Some 27,000 T cell genomes, or around 200 ng DNA, went into the sorted-subset replicate PCRs. In the study's own analysis: For the immunoSEQ data, sequences were junction-only without quality scores, so filtering differed. Generated by immunoSEQ multiplex PCR, the TCRdb table keeps only in-frame clones and is missing some. V and J calls and clone size follow that table, whereas D and trimming were derived from the DNA. The sample has hundreds of thousands of clones, roughly 96% seen once. Positive CCR7 selection of CD45RO-negative cells yielded the naive CD8 cells, and terminally differentiated effector memory CD45RA+ cells were excluded.

The TCR sequence derives from a woman in her 30s in good health. The chain has TRBV2 and TRBJ2-5, with 10 bases matching TRBD2. The sample comprised naive CD8+ T cells sorted from blood. As DNA, the CDR3 is TGTGCCAGCAGTGAAGCCAGTAGCGGGAGGATCCAAGAGACCCAGTACTTC. Its translation: CASSEASSGRIQETQYF.